This TCR beta chain is drawn from a study of OX40 agonist ivuxolimab in advanced cancers. For the study at large: Eligibility admitted prior anti-PD-1, anti-PD-L1 or anti-CTLA-4 therapy; 40% had some. General study findings and limits: Low clonal expansion, among the lowest seen, marked partial responders at 0.1-3.0 mg/kg. Expanded clones were, on average, more numerous in CD8+ T cells than in CD4+.

The assay was immunoSEQ multiplex PCR, and TCRdb's table has in-frame clones only and misses some. The sample includes roughly 43,000 clones, 88% of them seen just once. In the case of this clone: Its antigen is unknown.

The sequence was collected from an adult with an advanced solid tumor such as melanoma, head and neck, liver or kidney cancer. The sequencing used CD4+ or CD8+ T cells sorted from blood, collected in a trial of the OX40 agonist ivuxolimab.

CDR3: CASRANNRGLAGNTIYF. CDR3 in DNA: TGCGCCAGCAGAGCGAACAACAGGGGTCTGGCTGGAAACACCATATATTTT. The chain carries TRBV5-1 and TRBJ1-3, with 7 bases fitting TRBD1. The CDR3 is 17 amino acids. Germline loops: CDR1 SGHRS, CDR2 YFSETQ. V gave up 5 bases and J gave up 2 bases; unmatched junction bases: 13.